What follows are 32 T cell receptor beta chains derived from one specimen sequenced in a study of breast tumors, draining lymph nodes, adjacent tissues (dated by TCRdb to between 2015 and 2016). The library was produced with multiplex PCR. Sequenced using an Illumina HiSeq 2000. TCRdb took the public reads, trimmed them with fastp at Q25, ran MiXCR for clone calling and kept in-frame beta chains. Every entry covers one CDR3 protein and lists the most common genes and DNA from its rows. The sample table records fewer than 200,000 distinct CDR3 sequences; around 35% of these occur just once. Around 3.5% of the sample is in the top ten clones. Lymph node samples came from the axillary draining lymph nodes of breast cancer patients. The sequenced sample consisted of axillary lymph node tissue. The source of these receptors is a female donor with breast cancer. Some clones in this sample may be carry-over from other donors' samples.

This clonotype has only a few counts. The gene calls are TRBV6-2 or TRBV6-3 and TRBJ1-4; 9 nucleotides align to TRBD1. V trimming: 5 bases; J trimming: 6 bases; junction bases outside the gene matches: 4. Germline loops: CDR1 MNHEY, CDR2 SVGEGT. The CDR3 spans 14 residues. The CDR3 coding sequence is TGTGCCAGCAGTCCCGGGACAGGGCATGAAAAACTGTTTTTT. Translated, it gives CASSPGTGHEKLFF.

Concerning this clonotype: The junction and the germline gene differ at one end; a read error may be behind it. The chain uses TRBV20-1 and TRBJ1-4; tentatively, D is TRBD1 (6 bases). This CDR3 contains 12 residues. The V gene's germline CDR1 is DFQATT and CDR2 SNEGSKA (reference sequence). CDR3 coding DNA: TGCAGTGCTCCGGGACAAGACGGAAAACCGTTTTTT. Translating it yields CSAPGQDGKPFF.

This clonotype was observed at least ten times. J is TRBJ2-2 and V is TRBV27; no clear D. This CDR3 is built from 13 residues. V gave up 2 bases and J gave up 3 bases, with 4 bases separating them. The germline V gene encodes CDR1 MNHEY and CDR2 SMNVEV (reference sequence). The CDR3 sequence is CASSLQDTGELFF. The CDR3 DNA sequence: TGTGCCAGCAGTTTACAGGACACCGGGGAGCTGTTTTTT.

At least ten counts were recorded for this clonotype. The chain combines TRBV20-1 with TRBJ2-1, with 12 bases fitting TRBD2. The germline V gene encodes CDR1 DFQATT and CDR2 SNEGSKA (reference sequence). This CDR3 is built from 19 residues. Trimming at V came to 3 bases and at J to 0 bases, leaving 12 bases not matched to a gene. The CDR3 here is CSASPSGTSGYLSYNEQFF. Written as DNA, the CDR3 is TGCAGTGCTAGCCCGTCCGGGACTAGCGGGTACCTCTCCTACAATGAGCAGTTCTTC.

The chain is built from TRBV4-1 and TRBJ1-2; D is uncertain. Germline-derived CDR1 and CDR2 are MGHRA and YSYEKL. This CDR3 region has 14 residues. The V and J ends lost 5 bases and 4 bases respectively, with 14 bases between them. CDR3 nucleotides: TGCGCCAGCAGCTCCATCGGGATTATCTATGGCTACACCTTC. Translated: CASSSIGIIYGYTF.

This clonotype was detected only a few times. This chain links TRBV7-8 with TRBJ1-1; D remains unclear. V gave up 3 bases and J gave up 3 bases, with 8 bases separating them. The germline gives CDR1 SGHVS, CDR2 FQNEAQ. The CDR3 is 13 residues long. The CDR3 DNA reads TGTGCCAGCAGCTTTATTACCGACACTGAAGCTTTCTTT. Protein: CASSFITDTEAFF.

In its sample, this clonotype was seen once. The genes are TRBV10-1 and TRBJ2-6, with TRBD1 identical over 11 bases. The V segment lost 2 bases and the J segment 3 bases; nucleotides outside the gene matches: 3. The CDR3 has 17 amino acids. Germline V CDR1 and CDR2: WNHNN, SYGVQD (reference sequence). The CDR3 sequence is CASSEGQGAVGANVLTF. The CDR3 DNA reads as TGCGCCAGCAGTGAGGGACAGGGGGCAGTTGGGGCCAACGTCCTGACTTTC.

V is TRBV11-2 and J is TRBJ2-1; TRBD2 is a possible D gene (6 bases). Germline values: CDR1 SGHAT, CDR2 FQNNGV. V was trimmed by 5 bases and J by 10 bases, leaving 27 bases between them. The CDR3 covers 17 residues. The CDR3 region has the DNA TGTGCCAGCAGCCCCACTGGGGACTCGCGGAGGAAGGGGGAGCAGTTCTTC. This gives the protein CASSPTGDSRRKGEQFF.

This clonotype showed up just a few times. This rearrangement joins TRBV29-1 to TRBJ1-1, with D unresolved. This CDR3 region has 13 residues. V gave up 7 bases and J gave up 2 bases, with 14 bases separating them. The V gene's germline CDR1 is SQVTM and CDR2 ANQGSEA. DNA for the CDR3: TGCAGCGCCCGCACCGGGGTCAACACTGAAGCTTTCTTT. Its translation: CSARTGVNTEAFF. The complete variable domain, with remaining parts taken from reference TRBV29-1 and TRBJ1-1, reads SAVISQKPSRDICQRGTSLTIQCQVDSQVTMMFWYRQQPGQSLTLIATANQGSEATYESGFVIDKFPISRPNLTFSTLTVSNMSPEDSSIYLCSARTGVNTEAFFGQGTRLTVV.

Regarding this clonotype: A much larger clone lies a single base off, so this may be a read error. The CDR3 end shows no conserved phenylalanine or tryptophan, and so a read error is likely. The chain employs TRBV19 and TRBJ2-4; D remains ambiguous. The CDR3 has 15 amino acids. Germline V gives CDR1 LNHDA, CDR2 SQIVND (reference sequence). Trimming stripped 5 bases from V and 0 bases from J, with 11 bases between. CDR3 amino acids: CASSRPVEAKNIQYI. In DNA, the CDR3 is TGTGCCAGTAGTCGGCCGGTGGAAGCCAAAAACATTCAGTACATC.

This clonotype was seen a few times. This may be a read error, as it is one base from a much larger clone. The genes are TRBV11-2 and TRBJ2-3; D call uncertain. Germline CDR1 is SGHAT and CDR2 is FQNNGV. The length of the CDR3 is 10 residues. The CDR3 nucleotides are TGTGCCATCTACACAGATACGCAGTCTTTT. Translating gives CAIYTDTQSF.

This clonotype was found many times. The chain uses TRBV20-1 and TRBJ1-6; D remains unclear. The germline V gene has CDR1 DFQATT and CDR2 SNEGSKA (reference sequence). The CDR3 covers 13 residues. The V gene lost 0 bases and the J gene lost 10 bases, with 10 bases spanning the gap. The CDR3 loop is CSARDLRGSPLHF. The CDR3 region has the DNA TGCAGTGCTAGAGATCTACGAGGCTCACCCCTCCACTTT.

For this clonotype: A single base separates this from a much larger clone, so it may be a read error. Written as DNA, the CDR3 is TGTGCCAGCAGTCGACGTATTTATACCGGGGAGCTGTTTTTT. It is translated as CASSRRIYTGELFF. The V call is TRBV6-1, the J call TRBJ2-2; D unclear. Looked up from germline, CDR1 is MNHNS and CDR2 is SASEGT. The length of the CDR3 is 14 residues. The V end was cut by 5 bases, the J end by 5 bases, with 12 bases between.

Remarks on this clonotype: The germline gene is not matched at one end of the junction; a read error may be the cause. The V call is TRBV7-3, the J call TRBJ2-5, with D perhaps TRBD2 (6 bases). Germline V gives CDR1 SGHTA, CDR2 FQGTGA. The CDR3 loop spans 17 amino acids. The CDR3 spells CATSLRLARISYVPQYF. CDR3 nucleotides: TGTGCCACCAGCTTAAGGCTAGCGAGGATATCCTATGTACCCCAGTACTTC.

As to this clonotype: Lacking the conserved final phenylalanine or tryptophan, this CDR3 likely reflects a read error. The DNA for the CDR3 is TGTGCCAGCAGTAGGAATCAGCCCCAGCATTCT. This codes for CASSRNQPQHS. The chain links TRBV27 to TRBJ1-5; D remains unclear. The CDR3 totals 11 residues. The germline V gene has CDR1 MNHEY and CDR2 SMNVEV (reference sequence). The V gene lost 5 bases and the J gene lost 4 bases, with 3 bases spanning the gap.

In this sample, this clonotype turned up many times. The chain has TRBV9 and TRBJ2-3; 8 nucleotides line up with TRBD1. J was trimmed by 4 bases and V by 0 bases; bases with no gene match: 7. Per the germline V gene, CDR1 is SGDLS and CDR2 is YYNGEE. The CDR3 totals 16 residues. The CDR3 spells CASSVAPGGAADTQYF. Here the CDR3 DNA reads TGTGCCAGCAGCGTAGCCCCAGGGGGCGCGGCAGATACGCAGTATTTT.

This clonotype was seen only once. The chain is built from TRBV11-1 and TRBJ1-3; D ambiguous. Trimming removed 8 bases at V and 0 bases at J, with 11 bases between. The CDR3 contains 14 residues. The germline CDR1 and CDR2 sequences are SGHAT and FQDESV (reference sequence). The DNA for the CDR3 is TGTGCCAGCCGGCCGGGGAGCTCTGGAAACACCATATATTTT. It yields the protein CASRPGSSGNTIYF.

As for this clonotype: The junction and the germline gene differ at one end; a read error may be behind it. The chain employs TRBV10-1 and TRBJ1-2, with TRBD1 identical over 7 bases. From germline, CDR1 is WNHNN and CDR2 SYGVQD (reference sequence). The CDR3 totals 17 residues. The CDR3 here is CAGSIWDSYIANYGYTF. The CDR3 region has the DNA TGCGCCGGCAGCATCTGGGACAGTTACATAGCTAACTATGGCTACACCTTC.

The CDR3 protein is CASSRTGPSEAFF. The CDR3 DNA reads as TGTGCCAGCAGTAGAACAGGTCCCAGTGAAGCTTTCTTT. The chain is built from TRBV6-5 and TRBJ1-1, with D maybe TRBD1 (5 bases). Germline V gene sequence: CDR1 MNHEY, CDR2 SVGAGI. Trimming left V 5 bases short and J 7 bases short, with 14 bases between. The CDR3 has 13 amino acids.

This clonotype was observed a few times. V is TRBV28 and J is TRBJ2-2, with D possibly matching TRBD1 (6 bases). This CDR3 region has 15 residues. V lost 3 bases, J lost 7 bases, and 15 bases lay in between. From germline, CDR1 is MDHEN and CDR2 SYDVKM. The CDR3 protein is CASSFRGRGSGELFF. CDR3 bases: TGTGCCAGCAGTTTCAGGGGCAGGGGTAGCGGGGAGCTGTTTTTT.

This clonotype was detected many times. The chain has TRBV27 and TRBJ2-7; 9 nucleotides match TRBD1. The CDR3 totals 14 residues. The V segment lost 10 bases and the J segment 2 bases; nucleotides outside the gene matches: 9. CDR1 MNHEY and CDR2 SMNVEV come from the germline V gene (reference sequence). CDR3 sequence: CATRPGTGTYEQYF. As DNA, the CDR3 is TGTGCCACCCGGCCCGGGACAGGGACCTACGAGCAGTACTTC.

The CDR3 bases are TGTGCCAGCAACTCAGGGACGGTGAACACTGAAGCTTTCTTT. Residues: CASNSGTVNTEAFF. The gene calls are TRBV6-5 and TRBJ1-1, with a tentative D call TRBD1 (5 bases). Looked up from germline, CDR1 is MNHEY and CDR2 is SVGAGI. The length of the CDR3 is 14 residues. Trimming shortened V by 7 bases and J by 0 bases, and 12 bases separated the two germline ends.

This chain joins TRBV10-2 and TRBJ2-5; 7 nucleotides line up with TRBD1. This CDR3 spans 15 amino acids. CDR1 and CDR2 (germline): WSHSY, SAAADI. J was trimmed by 4 bases and V by 0 bases; bases with no gene match: 5. The CDR3 spells CASSESQGDPETQYF. DNA of the CDR3: TGCGCCAGCAGTGAGTCGCAGGGGGATCCAGAGACCCAGTACTTC.

Ten or more counts support this clonotype. The rearrangement joins TRBV6-2 or TRBV6-3 to TRBJ1-5; a possible D gene is TRBD1 (6 bases). Trimming removed 6 bases from V and 2 bases from J, with 17 bases in between. Germline CDR1 MNHEY, CDR2 SVGEGT. CDR3 length: 16 amino acids. The CDR3 sequence is CASSLSRTVGNQPQHF. The CDR3 DNA follows: TGTGCCAGCAGCCTATCACGGACAGTCGGCAATCAGCCCCAGCATTTT.

A word on this clonotype: A much larger clone sits a single nucleotide away, making a read error possible. The chain carries TRBV28 and TRBJ1-6, with 7 bases identical to TRBD1. CDR3 length equals 15 residues. Germline CDR1 MDHEN, CDR2 SYDVKM. The CDR3 sequence is CAGRRTGSPYSPLHF. The CDR3 nucleotides read TGTGCCGGCAGAAGGACAGGTAGCCCCTATTCACCCCTCCACTTT.

The sample holds many counts of this clonotype. The chain combines TRBV10-3 with TRBJ1-5; weak D call: TRBD1 (5 bases). V shed 4 bases and J shed 6 bases, with 13 bases lying between them. This CDR3 spans 14 amino acids. Germline values: CDR1 ENHRY, CDR2 SYGVKD. The CDR3 here is CAISALGVSQPQHF. The CDR3 region has the DNA TGTGCCATCAGTGCCTTGGGGGTGAGTCAGCCCCAGCATTTT.

A note on this clonotype: A read error may explain this, as a much larger clone is one base away. The rearrangement links TRBV27 to TRBJ1-2; D may be TRBD1 (5 bases). The CDR3 runs to 14 residues. Germline CDR1 and CDR2: MNHEY and SMNVEV (reference sequence). CDR3 loop: CVSSLRRGNYGYTF. In DNA, the CDR3 is TGTGTCAGCAGTTTACGACGGGGGAACTATGGCTACACCTTC.

The table lists this clonotype with many counts. J is TRBJ1-1 and V is TRBV25-1; D uncertain. CDR1 is MGHDK, CDR2 SYGVNS, per germline. V gave up 4 bases and J gave up 7 bases, with 16 bases separating them. The CDR3 is made up of 14 amino acids. In nucleotides, the CDR3 is TGTGCCAGCAGTGGGCCGGGTAGATGGGGTGAAGCTTTCTTT. This sequence encodes CASSGPGRWGEAFF.

This clonotype was seen many times. V is TRBV6-6 and J is TRBJ2-1; 9 nucleotides match TRBD1. The length of the CDR3 is 14 residues. Trimming took 4 bases from V and 8 from J; bases not matched to a gene: 6. Per germline, CDR1 MNHNY and CDR2 SVGAGI (reference sequence). The DNA of the CDR3 is TGTGCCAGCAGTTCGGGACAGGGTAGAGATGAGCAGTTCTTC. Translating gives CASSSGQGRDEQFF.

There are a few counts of this clonotype. The chain employs TRBV12-3 or TRBV12-4 and TRBJ1-1; D remains unclear. The CDR3 length is 14 residues. The V and J ends lost 6 bases and 1 base respectively, with 12 bases between them. CDR3 DNA: TGTGCCAGCAGCCCACCACGGGAGAACACTGAAGCTTTCTTT. Its protein product is CASSPPRENTEAFF.

Many counts were recorded for this clonotype. The genes are TRBV20-1 and TRBJ2-2; D perhaps matches TRBD2 (7 bases). V gave up 5 bases and J gave up 6 bases, with 19 bases separating them. The CDR3 has 15 residues. The germline gives CDR1 DFQATT, CDR2 SNEGSKA (reference sequence). CDR3 in DNA: TGCAGTGCTGGGGGGGCTCACAGGGACCCCGGGGAGCTGTTTTTT. This translates into CSAGGAHRDPGELFF.

Ten or more counts support this clonotype. The V gene is TRBV12-3 or TRBV12-4, the J gene TRBJ2-7; 7 bases agree with TRBD1. Trimming removed 11 bases from V and 3 bases from J; junction bases left unmatched: 7. CDR3 length: 12 residues. The DNA of the CDR3 is TGTGCCTCTCAGAGGGGGCACTACGAGCAGTACTTC. Translated, it gives CASQRGHYEQYF.